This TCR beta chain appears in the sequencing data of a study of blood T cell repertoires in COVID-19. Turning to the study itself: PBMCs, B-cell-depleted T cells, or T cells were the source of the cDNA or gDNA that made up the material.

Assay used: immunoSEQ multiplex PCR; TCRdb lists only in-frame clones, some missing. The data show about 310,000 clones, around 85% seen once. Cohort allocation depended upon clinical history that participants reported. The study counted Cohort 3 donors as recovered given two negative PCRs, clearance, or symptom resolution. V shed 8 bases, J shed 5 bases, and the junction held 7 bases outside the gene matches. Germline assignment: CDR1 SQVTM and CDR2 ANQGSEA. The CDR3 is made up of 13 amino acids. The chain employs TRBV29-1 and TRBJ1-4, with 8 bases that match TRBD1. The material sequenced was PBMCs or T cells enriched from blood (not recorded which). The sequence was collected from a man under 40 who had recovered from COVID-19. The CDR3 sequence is CSIRTGLNEKLFF. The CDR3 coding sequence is TGCAGCATCCGGACAGGGTTGAATGAAAAACTGTTTTTT.